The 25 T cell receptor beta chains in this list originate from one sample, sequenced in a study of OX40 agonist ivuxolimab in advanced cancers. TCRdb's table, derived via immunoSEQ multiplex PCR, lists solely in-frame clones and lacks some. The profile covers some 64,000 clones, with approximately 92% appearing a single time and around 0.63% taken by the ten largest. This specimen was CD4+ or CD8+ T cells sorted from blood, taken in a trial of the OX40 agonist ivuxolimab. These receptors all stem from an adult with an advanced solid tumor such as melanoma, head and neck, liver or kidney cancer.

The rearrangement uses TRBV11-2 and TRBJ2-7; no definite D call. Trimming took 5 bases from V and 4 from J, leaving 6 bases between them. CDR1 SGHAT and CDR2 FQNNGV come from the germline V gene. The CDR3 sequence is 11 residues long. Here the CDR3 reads CASSRAYEQYF. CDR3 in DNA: TGTGCCAGCAGCCGGGCGTACGAGCAGTACTTC.

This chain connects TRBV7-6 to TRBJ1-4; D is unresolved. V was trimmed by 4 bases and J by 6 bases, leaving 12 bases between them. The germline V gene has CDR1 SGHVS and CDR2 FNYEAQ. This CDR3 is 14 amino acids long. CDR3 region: CASSYQWPDEKLFF. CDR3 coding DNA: TGTGCCAGCAGCTACCAGTGGCCTGATGAAAAACTGTTTTTT.

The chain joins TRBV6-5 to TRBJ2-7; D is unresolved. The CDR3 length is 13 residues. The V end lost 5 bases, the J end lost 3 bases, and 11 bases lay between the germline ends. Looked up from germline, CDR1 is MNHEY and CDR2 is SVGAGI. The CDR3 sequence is CASSETDGYEQYF. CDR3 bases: TGTGCCAGCAGTGAAACGGACGGCTACGAGCAGTACTTC.

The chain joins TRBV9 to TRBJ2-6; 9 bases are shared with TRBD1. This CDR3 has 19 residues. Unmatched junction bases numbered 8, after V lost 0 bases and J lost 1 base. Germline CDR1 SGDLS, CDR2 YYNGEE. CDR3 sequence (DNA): TGTGCCAGCAGCGTAGGGGGGACAGGGCGGCTATCTGGGGCCAACGTCCTGACTTTC. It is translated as CASSVGGTGRLSGANVLTF.

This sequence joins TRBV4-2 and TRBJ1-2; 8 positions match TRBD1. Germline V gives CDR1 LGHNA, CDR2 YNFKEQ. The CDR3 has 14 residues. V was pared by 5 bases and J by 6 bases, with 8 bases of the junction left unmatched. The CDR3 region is CASSFTDRVDGYTF. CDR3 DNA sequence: TGTGCCAGCAGCTTCACGGACAGGGTTGATGGCTACACCTTC.

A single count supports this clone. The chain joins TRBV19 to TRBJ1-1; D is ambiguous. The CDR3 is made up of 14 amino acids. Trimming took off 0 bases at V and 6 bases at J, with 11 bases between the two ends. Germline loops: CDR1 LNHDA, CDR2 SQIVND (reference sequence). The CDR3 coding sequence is TGTGCCAGTAGTATAGATAGCAGTTTTTCTGAAGCTTTCTTT. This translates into CASSIDSSFSEAFF.

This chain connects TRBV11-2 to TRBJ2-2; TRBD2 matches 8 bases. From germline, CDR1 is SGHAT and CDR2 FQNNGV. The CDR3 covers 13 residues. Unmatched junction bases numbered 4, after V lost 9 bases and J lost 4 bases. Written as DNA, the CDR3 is TGTGCCAGTAAGCGGGAGCTCACCGGGGAGCTGTTTTTT. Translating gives CASKRELTGELFF.

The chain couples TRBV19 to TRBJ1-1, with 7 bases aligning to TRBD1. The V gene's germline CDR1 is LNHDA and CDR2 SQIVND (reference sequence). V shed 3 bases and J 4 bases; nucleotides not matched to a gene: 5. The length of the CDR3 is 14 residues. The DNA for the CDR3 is TGTGCCAGTAGTATCGGCAGGGGGACCACTGAAGCTTTCTTT. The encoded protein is CASSIGRGTTEAFF.

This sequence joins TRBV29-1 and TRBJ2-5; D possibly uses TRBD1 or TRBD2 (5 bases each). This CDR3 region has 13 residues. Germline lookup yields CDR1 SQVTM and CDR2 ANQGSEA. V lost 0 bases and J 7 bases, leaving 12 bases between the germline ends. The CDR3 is CSVEDRGGWTQYF. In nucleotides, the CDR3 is TGCAGCGTTGAAGATCGTGGGGGTTGGACCCAGTACTTC.

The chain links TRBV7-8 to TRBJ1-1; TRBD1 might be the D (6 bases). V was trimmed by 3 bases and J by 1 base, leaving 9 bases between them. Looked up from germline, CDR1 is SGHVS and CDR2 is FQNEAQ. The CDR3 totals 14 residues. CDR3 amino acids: CASSLNRANTEAFF. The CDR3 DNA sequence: TGTGCCAGCAGCTTGAACAGGGCGAACACTGAAGCTTTCTTT.

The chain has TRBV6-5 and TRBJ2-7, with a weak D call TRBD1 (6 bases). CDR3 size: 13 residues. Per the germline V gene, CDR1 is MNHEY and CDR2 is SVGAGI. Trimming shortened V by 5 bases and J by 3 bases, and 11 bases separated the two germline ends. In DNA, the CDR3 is TGTGCCAGCAGTGAGACAGGTAACTACGAGCAGTACTTC. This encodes CASSETGNYEQYF.

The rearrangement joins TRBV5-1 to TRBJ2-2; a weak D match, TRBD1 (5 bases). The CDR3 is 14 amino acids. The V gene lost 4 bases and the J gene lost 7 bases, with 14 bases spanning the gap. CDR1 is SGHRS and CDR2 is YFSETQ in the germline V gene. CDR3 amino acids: CASSPWGDGGELFF. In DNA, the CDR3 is TGCGCCAGCAGCCCTTGGGGCGACGGCGGGGAGCTGTTTTTT.

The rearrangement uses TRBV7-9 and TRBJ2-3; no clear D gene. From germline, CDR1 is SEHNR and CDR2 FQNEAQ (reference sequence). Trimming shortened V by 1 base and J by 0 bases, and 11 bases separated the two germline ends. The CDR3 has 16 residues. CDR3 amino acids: CASSLDVGPSTDTQYF. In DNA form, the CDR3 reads TGTGCCAGCAGCTTAGATGTCGGACCAAGCACAGATACGCAGTATTTT. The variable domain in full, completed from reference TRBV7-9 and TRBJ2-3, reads DTGVSQNPRHKITKRGQNVTFRCDPISEHNRLYWYRQTLGQGPEFLTYFQNEAQLEKSRLLSDRFSAERPKGSFSTLEIQRTEQGDSAMYLCASSLDVGPSTDTQYFGPGTRLTVL.

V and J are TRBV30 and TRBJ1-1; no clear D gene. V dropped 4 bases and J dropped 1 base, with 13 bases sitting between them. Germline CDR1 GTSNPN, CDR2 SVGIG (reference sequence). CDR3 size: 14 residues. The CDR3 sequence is CAWTQGRRNTEAFF. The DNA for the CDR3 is TGTGCCTGGACCCAAGGGCGCCGGAACACTGAAGCTTTCTTT.

The CDR3 nucleotides read TGTGCCAGTAGTGACGGGTGGAGGGAGCAGTTCTTC. Its translation is CASSDGWREQFF. J is TRBJ2-1 and V is TRBV19; perhaps TRBD2 as D (5 bases). Trimming took off 5 bases at V and 10 bases at J, with 12 bases between the two ends. The V gene's germline CDR1 is LNHDA and CDR2 SQIVND (reference sequence). This CDR3 contains 12 residues.

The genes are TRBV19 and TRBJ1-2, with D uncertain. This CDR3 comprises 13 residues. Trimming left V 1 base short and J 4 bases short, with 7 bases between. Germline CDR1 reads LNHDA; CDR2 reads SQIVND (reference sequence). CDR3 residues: CASSIGESYGYTF. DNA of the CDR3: TGTGCCAGTAGTATAGGTGAGAGCTATGGCTACACCTTC.

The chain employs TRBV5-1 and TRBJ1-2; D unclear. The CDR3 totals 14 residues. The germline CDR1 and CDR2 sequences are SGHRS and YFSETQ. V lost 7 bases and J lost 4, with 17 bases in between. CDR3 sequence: CASRIQERSYGYTF. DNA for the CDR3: TGCGCCAGCCGGATACAAGAGAGAAGCTATGGCTACACCTTC.

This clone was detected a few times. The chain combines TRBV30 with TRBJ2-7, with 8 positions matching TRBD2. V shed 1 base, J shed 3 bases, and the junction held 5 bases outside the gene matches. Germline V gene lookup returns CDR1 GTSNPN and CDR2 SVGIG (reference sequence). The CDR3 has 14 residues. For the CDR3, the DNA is TGTGCCTGGAGTGCCGGACTAGCAGGCTACGAGCAGTACTTC. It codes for CAWSAGLAGYEQYF.

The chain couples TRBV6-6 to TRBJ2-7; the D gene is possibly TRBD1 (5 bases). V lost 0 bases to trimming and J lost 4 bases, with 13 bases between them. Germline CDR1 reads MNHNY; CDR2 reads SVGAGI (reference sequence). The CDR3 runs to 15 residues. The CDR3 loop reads CASSYSKGVGYEQYF. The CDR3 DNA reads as TGTGCCAGCAGTTACTCGAAAGGGGTTGGATACGAGCAGTACTTC.

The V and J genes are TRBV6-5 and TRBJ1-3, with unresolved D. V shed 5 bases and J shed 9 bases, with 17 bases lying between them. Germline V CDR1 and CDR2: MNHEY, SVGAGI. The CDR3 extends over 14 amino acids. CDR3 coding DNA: TGTGCCAGCAGTCCACTAAGGACCCGGGGCACCATATATTTT. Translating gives CASSPLRTRGTIYF.

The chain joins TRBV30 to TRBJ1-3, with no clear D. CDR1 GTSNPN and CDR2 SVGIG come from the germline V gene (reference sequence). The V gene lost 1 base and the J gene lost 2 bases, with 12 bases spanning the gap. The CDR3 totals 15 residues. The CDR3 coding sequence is TGTGCCTGGAGTGAGCAGCTACTTCCTGGAAACACCATATATTTT. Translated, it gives CAWSEQLLPGNTIYF.

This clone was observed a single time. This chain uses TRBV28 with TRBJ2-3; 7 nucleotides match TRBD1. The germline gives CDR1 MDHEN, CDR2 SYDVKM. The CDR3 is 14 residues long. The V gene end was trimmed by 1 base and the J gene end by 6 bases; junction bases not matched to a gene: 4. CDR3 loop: CASSLLGRGDTQYF. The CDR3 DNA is TGTGCCAGCAGTTTATTAGGCAGGGGGGATACGCAGTATTTT.

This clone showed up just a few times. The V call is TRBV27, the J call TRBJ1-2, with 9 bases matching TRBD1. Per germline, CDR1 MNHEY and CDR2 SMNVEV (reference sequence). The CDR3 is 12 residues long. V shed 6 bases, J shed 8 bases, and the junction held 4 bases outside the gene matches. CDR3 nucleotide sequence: TGTGCCAGCAGGGGACAGGGTGCAGGCTACACCTTC. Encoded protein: CASRGQGAGYTF.

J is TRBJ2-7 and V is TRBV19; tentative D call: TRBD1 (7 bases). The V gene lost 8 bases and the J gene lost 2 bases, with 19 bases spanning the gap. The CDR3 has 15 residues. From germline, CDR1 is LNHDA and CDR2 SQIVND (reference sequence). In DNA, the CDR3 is TGTGCCAGTCCTCCTCGACAGGGAGGACCCTACGAGCAGTACTTC. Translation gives CASPPRQGGPYEQYF.

CDR3 in amino acids: CASSTQGARETQYF. The CDR3 DNA follows: TGTGCCAGCAGTACACAGGGAGCGCGAGAGACCCAGTACTTC. The chain uses TRBV6-5 and TRBJ2-5; weak D call: TRBD1 (6 bases). Looked up from germline, CDR1 is MNHEY and CDR2 is SVGAGI. The CDR3 spans 14 residues. V gave up 5 bases and J gave up 4 bases, with 14 bases separating them.